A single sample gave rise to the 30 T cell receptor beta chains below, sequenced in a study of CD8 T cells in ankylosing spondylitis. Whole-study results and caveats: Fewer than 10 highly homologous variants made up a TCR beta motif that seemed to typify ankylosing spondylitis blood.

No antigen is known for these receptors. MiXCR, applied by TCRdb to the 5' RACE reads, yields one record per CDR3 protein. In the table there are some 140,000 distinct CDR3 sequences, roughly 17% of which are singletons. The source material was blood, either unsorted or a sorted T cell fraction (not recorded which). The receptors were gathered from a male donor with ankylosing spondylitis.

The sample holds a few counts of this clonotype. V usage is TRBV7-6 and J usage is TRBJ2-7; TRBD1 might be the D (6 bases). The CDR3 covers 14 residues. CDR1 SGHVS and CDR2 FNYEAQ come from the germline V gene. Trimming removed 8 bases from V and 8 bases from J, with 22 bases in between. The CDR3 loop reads CASEQGDTPRKQYF. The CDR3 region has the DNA TGTGCCAGCGAACAAGGGGACACCCCGCGAAAGCAGTACTTC.

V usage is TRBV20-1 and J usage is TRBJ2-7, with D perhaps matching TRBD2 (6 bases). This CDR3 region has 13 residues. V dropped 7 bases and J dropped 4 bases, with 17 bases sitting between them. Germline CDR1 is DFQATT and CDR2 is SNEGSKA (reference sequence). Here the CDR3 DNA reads TGCAGTGTGACTGGGCTAGCGTATTACGAGCAGTACTTC. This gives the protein CSVTGLAYYEQYF.

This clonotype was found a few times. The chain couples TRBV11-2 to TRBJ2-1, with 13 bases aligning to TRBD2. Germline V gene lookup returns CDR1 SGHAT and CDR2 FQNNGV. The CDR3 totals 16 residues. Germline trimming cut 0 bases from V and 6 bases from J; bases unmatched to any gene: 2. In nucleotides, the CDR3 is TGTGCCAGCAGCTTAGATGGACTAGCGGGAGCCAATGAGCAGTTCTTC. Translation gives CASSLDGLAGANEQFF.

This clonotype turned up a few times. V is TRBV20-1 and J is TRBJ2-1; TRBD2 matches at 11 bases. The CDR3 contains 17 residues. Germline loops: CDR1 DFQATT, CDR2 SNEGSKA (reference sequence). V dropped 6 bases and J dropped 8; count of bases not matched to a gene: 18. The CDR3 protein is CSAIEVVIAGGLDEQFF. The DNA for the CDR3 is TGCAGTGCCATAGAGGTAGTCATAGCGGGAGGGCTAGATGAGCAGTTCTTC.

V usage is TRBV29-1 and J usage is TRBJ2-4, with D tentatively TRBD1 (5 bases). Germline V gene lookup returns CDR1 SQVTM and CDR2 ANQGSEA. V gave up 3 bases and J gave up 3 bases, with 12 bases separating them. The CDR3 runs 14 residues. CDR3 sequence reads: CSVDSGLDKNIQYF. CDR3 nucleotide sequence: TGCAGCGTTGACTCAGGGTTGGACAAAAACATTCAGTACTTC.

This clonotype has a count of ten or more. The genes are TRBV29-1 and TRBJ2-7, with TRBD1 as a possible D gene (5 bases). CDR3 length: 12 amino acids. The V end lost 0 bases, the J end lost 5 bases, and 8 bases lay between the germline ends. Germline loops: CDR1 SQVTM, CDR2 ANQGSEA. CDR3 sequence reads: CSVEDQGHEQYF. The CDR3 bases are TGCAGCGTTGAAGACCAGGGCCACGAGCAGTACTTC.

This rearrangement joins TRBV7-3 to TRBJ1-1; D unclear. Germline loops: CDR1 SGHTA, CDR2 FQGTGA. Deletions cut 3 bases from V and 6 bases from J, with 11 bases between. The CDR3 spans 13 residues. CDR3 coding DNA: TGTGCCAGCAGCTTTAGCGGATCACCTGAAGCTTTCTTT. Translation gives CASSFSGSPEAFF.

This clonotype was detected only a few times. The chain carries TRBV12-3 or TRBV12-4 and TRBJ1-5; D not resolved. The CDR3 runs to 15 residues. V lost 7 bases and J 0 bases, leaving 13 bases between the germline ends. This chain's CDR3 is CASTLGLLSNQPQHF. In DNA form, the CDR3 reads TGTGCCAGCACCCTTGGACTCCTTAGCAATCAGCCCCAGCATTTT.

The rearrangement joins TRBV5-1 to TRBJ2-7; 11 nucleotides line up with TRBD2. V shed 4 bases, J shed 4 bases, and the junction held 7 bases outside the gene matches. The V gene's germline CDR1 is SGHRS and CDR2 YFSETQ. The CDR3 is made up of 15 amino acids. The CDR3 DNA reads TGCGCCAGCAGCCCTACCGGGACTAGCGGTTACGAGCAGTACTTC. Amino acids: CASSPTGTSGYEQYF.

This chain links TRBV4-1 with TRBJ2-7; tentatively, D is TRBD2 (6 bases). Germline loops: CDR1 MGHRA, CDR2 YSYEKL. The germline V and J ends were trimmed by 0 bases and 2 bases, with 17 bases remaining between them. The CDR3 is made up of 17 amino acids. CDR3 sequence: CASSQDGAGTFPYEQYF. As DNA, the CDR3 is TGCGCCAGCAGCCAAGATGGGGCCGGGACTTTTCCCTACGAGCAGTACTTC.

CDR3 sequence: CAISVGQGKMQTQYF. CDR3 coding DNA: TGTGCCATCAGTGTGGGACAGGGGAAGATGCAGACCCAGTACTTC. This chain connects TRBV10-3 to TRBJ2-5; TRBD1 matches at 10 bases. CDR1 is ENHRY, CDR2 SYGVKD, per germline. The V and J ends lost 4 bases and 6 bases, in that order; junction bases with no gene match: 8. The CDR3 loop spans 15 amino acids.

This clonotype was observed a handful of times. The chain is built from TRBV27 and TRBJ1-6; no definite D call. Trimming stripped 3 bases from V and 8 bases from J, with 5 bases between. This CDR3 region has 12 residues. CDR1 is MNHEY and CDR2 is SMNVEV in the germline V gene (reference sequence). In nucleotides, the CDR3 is TGTGCCAGCAGTTTTGGGGATTCACCCCTCCACTTT. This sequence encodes CASSFGDSPLHF.

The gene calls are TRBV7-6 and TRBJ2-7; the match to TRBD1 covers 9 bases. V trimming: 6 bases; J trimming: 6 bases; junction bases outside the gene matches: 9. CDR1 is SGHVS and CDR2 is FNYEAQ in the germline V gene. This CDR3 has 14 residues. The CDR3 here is CASRVRDRDSEQYF. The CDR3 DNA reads TGTGCCAGCAGGGTCCGGGACAGGGACAGCGAGCAGTACTTC.

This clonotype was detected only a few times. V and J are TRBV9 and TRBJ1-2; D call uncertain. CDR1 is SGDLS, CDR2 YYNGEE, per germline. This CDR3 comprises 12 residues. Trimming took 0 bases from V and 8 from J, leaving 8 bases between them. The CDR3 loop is CASSVEGGGYTF. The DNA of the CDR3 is TGTGCCAGCAGCGTAGAGGGCGGAGGCTACACCTTC. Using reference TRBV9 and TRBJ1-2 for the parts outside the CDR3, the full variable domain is DSGVTQTPKHLITATGQRVTLRCSPRSGDLSVYWYQQSLDQGLQFLIQYYNGEERAKGNILERFSAQQFPDLHSELNLSSLELGDSALYFCASSVEGGGYTFGSGTRLTVV.

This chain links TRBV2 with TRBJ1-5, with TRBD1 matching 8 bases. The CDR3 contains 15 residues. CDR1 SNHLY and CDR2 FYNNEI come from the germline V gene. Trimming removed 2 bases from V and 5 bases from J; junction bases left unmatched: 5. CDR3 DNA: TGTGCCAGCAGTGAATGGGAACAGGGGGATCAGCCCCAGCATTTT. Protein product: CASSEWEQGDQPQHF. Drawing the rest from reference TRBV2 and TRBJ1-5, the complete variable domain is EPEVTQTPSHQVTQMGQEVILRCVPISNHLYFYWYRQILGQKVEFLVSFYNNEISEKSEIFDDQFSVERPDGSNFTLKIRSTKLEDSAMYFCASSEWEQGDQPQHFGDGTRLSIL.

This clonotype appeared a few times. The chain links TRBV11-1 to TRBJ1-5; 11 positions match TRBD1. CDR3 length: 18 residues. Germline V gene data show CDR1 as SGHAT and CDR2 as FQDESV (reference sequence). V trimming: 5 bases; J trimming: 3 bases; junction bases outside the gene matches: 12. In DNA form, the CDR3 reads TGTGCCAGCAGCCCTCCTGGCGGGGACAGGGGGGTCAATCAGCCCCAGCATTTT. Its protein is CASSPPGGDRGVNQPQHF.

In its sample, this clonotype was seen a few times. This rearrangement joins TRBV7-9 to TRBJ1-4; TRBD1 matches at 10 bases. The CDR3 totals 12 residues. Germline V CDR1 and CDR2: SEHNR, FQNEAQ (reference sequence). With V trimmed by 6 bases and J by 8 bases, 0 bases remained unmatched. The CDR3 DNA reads TGTGCCAGCAGGGACAGGGGGGAAAAACTGTTTTTT. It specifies CASRDRGEKLFF.

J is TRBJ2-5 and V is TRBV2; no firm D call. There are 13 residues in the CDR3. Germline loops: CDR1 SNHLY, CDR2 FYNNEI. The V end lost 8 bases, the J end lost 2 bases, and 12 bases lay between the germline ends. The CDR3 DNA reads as TGTGCCAGCCTTATCCCGGATCAAGAGACCCAGTACTTC. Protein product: CASLIPDQETQYF.

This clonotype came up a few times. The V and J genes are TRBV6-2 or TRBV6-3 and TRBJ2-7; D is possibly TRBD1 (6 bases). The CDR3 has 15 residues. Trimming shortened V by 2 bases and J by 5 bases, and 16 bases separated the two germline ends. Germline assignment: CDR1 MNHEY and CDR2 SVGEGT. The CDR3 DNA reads TGTGCCAGCAGTTACGGGGACATGTATATCAACGAGCAGTACTTC. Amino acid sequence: CASSYGDMYINEQYF.

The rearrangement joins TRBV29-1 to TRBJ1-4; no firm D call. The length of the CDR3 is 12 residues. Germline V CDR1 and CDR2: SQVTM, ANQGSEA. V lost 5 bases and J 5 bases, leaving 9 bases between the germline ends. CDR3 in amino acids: CSVSGGNEKLFF. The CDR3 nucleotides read TGCAGCGTTTCAGGTGGGAATGAAAAACTGTTTTTT.

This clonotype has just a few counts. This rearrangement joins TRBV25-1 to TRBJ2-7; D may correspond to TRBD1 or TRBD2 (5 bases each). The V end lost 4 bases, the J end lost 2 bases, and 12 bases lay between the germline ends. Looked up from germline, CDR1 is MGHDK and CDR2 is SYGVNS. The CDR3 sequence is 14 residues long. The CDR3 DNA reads TGTGCCAGCAGTGCACCGGGGCTGACCTACGAGCAGTACTTC. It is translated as CASSAPGLTYEQYF.

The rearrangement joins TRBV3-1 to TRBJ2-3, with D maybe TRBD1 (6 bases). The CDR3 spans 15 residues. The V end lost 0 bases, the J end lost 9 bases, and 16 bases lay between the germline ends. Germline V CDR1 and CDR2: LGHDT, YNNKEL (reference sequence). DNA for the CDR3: TGTGCCAGCAGCCAAGATGGAACAGGGAGCGGCACGCAGTATTTT. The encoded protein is CASSQDGTGSGTQYF.

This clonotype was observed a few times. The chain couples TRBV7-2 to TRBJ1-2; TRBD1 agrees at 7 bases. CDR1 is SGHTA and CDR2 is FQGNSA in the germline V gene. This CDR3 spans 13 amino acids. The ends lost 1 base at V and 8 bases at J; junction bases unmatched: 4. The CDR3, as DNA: TGTGCCAGCAGCTTAGGAAAAGGGGGCGGCTACACCTTC. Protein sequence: CASSLGKGGGYTF. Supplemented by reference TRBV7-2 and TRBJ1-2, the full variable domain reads GAGVSQSPSNKVTEKGKDVELRCDPISGHTALYWYRQSLGQGLEFLIYFQGNSAPDKSGLPSDRFSAERTGGSVSTLTIQRTQQEDSAVYLCASSLGKGGGYTFGSGTRLTVV.

The CDR3 sequence is CASSRLGVSDEQYF. The CDR3 DNA reads TGTGCCAGCAGTCGACTAGGGGTGTCGGACGAGCAGTACTTC. The V call is TRBV6-1, the J call TRBJ2-7; the D gene is possibly TRBD2 (6 bases). With 5 bases removed from V and 5 bases from J, the gap between germline ends came to 16 bases. CDR1 MNHNS and CDR2 SASEGT come from the germline V gene. The CDR3 is 14 amino acids.

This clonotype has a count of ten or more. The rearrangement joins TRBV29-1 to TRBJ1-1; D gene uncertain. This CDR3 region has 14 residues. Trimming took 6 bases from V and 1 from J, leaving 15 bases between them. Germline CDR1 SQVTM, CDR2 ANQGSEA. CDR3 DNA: TGCAGCGTCGCCAGAACCGGAGGGAACACTGAAGCTTTCTTT. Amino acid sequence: CSVARTGGNTEAFF.

The CDR3 loop reads CASSDRWDSHEQYF. The CDR3 nucleotides are TGTGCCAGCAGCGACCGTTGGGACAGCCACGAGCAGTACTTC. This chain connects TRBV13 to TRBJ2-7; 7 positions match TRBD1. The CDR3 has 14 residues. CDR1 and CDR2 from the germline V gene are PRHDT and FYEKMQ (reference sequence). V was clipped by 5 bases and J by 5 bases; unmatched bases: 9.

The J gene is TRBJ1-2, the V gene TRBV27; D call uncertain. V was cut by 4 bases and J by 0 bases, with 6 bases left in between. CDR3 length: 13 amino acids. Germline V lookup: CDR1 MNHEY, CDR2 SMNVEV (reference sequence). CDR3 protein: CASSSTPNYGYTF. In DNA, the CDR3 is TGTGCCAGCAGTTCTACTCCTAACTATGGCTACACCTTC.

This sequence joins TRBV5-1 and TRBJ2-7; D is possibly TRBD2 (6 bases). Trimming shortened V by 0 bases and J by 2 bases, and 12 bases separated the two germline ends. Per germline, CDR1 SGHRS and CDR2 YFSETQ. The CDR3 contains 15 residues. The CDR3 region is CASSLGYGGTYEQYF. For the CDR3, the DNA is TGCGCCAGCAGCTTGGGTTATGGGGGGACCTACGAGCAGTACTTC.

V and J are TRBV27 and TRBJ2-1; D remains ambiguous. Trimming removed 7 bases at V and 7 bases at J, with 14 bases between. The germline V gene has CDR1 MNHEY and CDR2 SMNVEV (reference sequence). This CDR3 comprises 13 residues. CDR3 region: CASKPPRPNEQFF. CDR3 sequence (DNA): TGTGCCAGCAAACCGCCACGGCCTAATGAGCAGTTCTTC.

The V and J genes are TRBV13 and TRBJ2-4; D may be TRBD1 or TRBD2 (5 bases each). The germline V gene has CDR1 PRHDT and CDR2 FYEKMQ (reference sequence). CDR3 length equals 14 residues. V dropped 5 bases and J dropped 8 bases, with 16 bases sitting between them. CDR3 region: CASSPGPGGDIQYF. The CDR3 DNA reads TGTGCCAGCAGCCCGGGCCCTGGGGGAGACATTCAGTACTTC.